This TCR beta chain was recovered during a study of T cells in Graves' hyperthyroidism and ophthalmopathy. Across the study: The initial diagnosis was the point when peripheral blood was collected, ahead of any treatment. Overall study findings and caveats: The model made its ophthalmopathy prediction, and onset followed a median about 6.8 months later.

TCR beta CDR3 sequences were amplified from RNA transcripts. First-round RT-PCR of the TCR CDR3 relied on the HTBI primer set. TCRdb re-derived calls from the multiplex PCR reads in MiXCR, one entry per CDR3 protein. The sample has more than 600,000 distinct CDR3 sequences; about 16% are singletons. V gave up 3 bases and J gave up 4 bases; unmatched junction bases: 4. The CDR3 is made up of 15 amino acids. Looked up from germline, CDR1 is MDHEN and CDR2 is SYDVKM. This clonotype was counted only a few times. What it binds is not known. The source material was blood. The sequence derives from a young man with Graves' hyperthyroidism. This chain connects TRBV28 to TRBJ2-5, with TRBD2 matching 11 bases. The CDR3 nucleotides read TGTGCCAGCAGTTTCCTACTAGCGGGAGTAGAGACCCAGTACTTC. Protein sequence: CASSFLLAGVETQYF.